This is a list of T cell receptor beta chains from one sample in a study of cytomegalovirus exposure and HLA in healthy donors. Only in-frame clones appear in the TCRdb table, and some are missing; sequencing was by immunoSEQ multiplex PCR. In total, the table holds about 200,000 clones. The sample consisted of PBMCs. All receptors derive from a boy aged 10-17 years in good health and CMV-seronegative. Both conserved end residues are part of each CDR3. The D gene is left open where the match is weak.

CDR3 DNA: TGTGCCAGCGGGTTGGCAGGCGAGCAGTACTTC; CDR3 protein: CASGLAGEQYF; J gene: TRBJ2-7; D gene: -; V gene: TRBV28
CDR3 DNA: TGTGCCAGCATCTTACAAGAGACCCAGTACTTC; CDR3 protein: CASILQETQYF; J gene: TRBJ2-5; D gene: -; V gene: TRBV27
CDR3 DNA: TGTGCCTCAACTACAGGGGGTAACTATGGCTACACCTTC; CDR3 protein: CASTTGGNYGYTF; J gene: TRBJ1-2; D gene: TRBD1; V gene: TRBV9
CDR3 DNA: TGTGCCAGCAGCCTAATTAGCAATCAGCCCCAGCATTTT; CDR3 protein: CASSLISNQPQHF; J gene: TRBJ1-5; D gene: -; V gene: TRBV7-2
CDR3 DNA: TGTGCCAGCAGCCGGGGGACAGCCCAAGAGACCCAGTACTTC; CDR3 protein: CASSRGTAQETQYF; J gene: TRBJ2-5; D gene: -; V gene: TRBV9
CDR3 DNA: TGCGCCAACTTAGGACAGGGGTTAGTTACGCAGTATTTT; CDR3 protein: CANLGQGLVTQYF; J gene: TRBJ2-3; D gene: TRBD1; V gene: TRBV5-1
CDR3 DNA: TGCAGCGTTGAAGATCTGGGACAGTCCTATGGCTACACCTTC; CDR3 protein: CSVEDLGQSYGYTF; J gene: TRBJ1-2; D gene: TRBD1; V gene: TRBV29-1
CDR3 DNA: TGCGCCAGCAGCCAAGATCCAGTAGCCTATGGCTACACCTTC; CDR3 protein: CASSQDPVAYGYTF; J gene: TRBJ1-2; D gene: -; V gene: TRBV4-3
CDR3 DNA: TGTGCCAGCAGCTCAGTTAGCGGGGGGGCCGGCGAGACCCAGTACTTC; CDR3 protein: CASSSVSGGAGETQYF; J gene: TRBJ2-5; D gene: TRBD2; V gene: TRBV5-4
CDR3 DNA: TGTGCCATCAGCCTCTCGGGACAGAACTCTGGAAACACCATATATTTT; CDR3 protein: CAISLSGQNSGNTIYF; J gene: TRBJ1-3; D gene: TRBD1; V gene: TRBV10-3
CDR3 DNA: TGTGCCGCCGGTAGACAGGTAAATAGTGAGCAGTACTTC; CDR3 protein: CAAGRQVNSEQYF; J gene: TRBJ2-7; D gene: -; V gene: TRBV2
CDR3 DNA: TGTGCCAGCAGCGTATTACCCTCGGCGGACATTCAGTACTTC; CDR3 protein: CASSVLPSADIQYF; J gene: TRBJ2-4; D gene: -; V gene: TRBV9
CDR3 DNA: TGTGCCATCGGGCCTTTGGGCGGGGGGGCTTTATCTGAGCAGTTCTTC; CDR3 protein: CAIGPLGGGALSEQFF; J gene: TRBJ2-1; D gene: TRBD2; V gene: TRBV10-3
CDR3 DNA: TGCAGCGTTGGTATGGGCCGACAGGGGGCGTCAGATACGCAGTATTTT; CDR3 protein: CSVGMGRQGASDTQYF; J gene: TRBJ2-3; D gene: TRBD1; V gene: TRBV29-1
CDR3 DNA: TGTGCCATCTCTGAGGACACCCCCTACGAGCAGTACTTC; CDR3 protein: CAISEDTPYEQYF; J gene: TRBJ2-7; D gene: -; V gene: TRBV28
CDR3 DNA: TGTGCCAGCAGCTACGGACAGGGTAGCTCCTACGAGCAGTACTTC; CDR3 protein: CASSYGQGSSYEQYF; J gene: TRBJ2-7; D gene: TRBD1; V gene: TRBV5-6
CDR3 DNA: TGTGTCAGCAGCTTAGAGGACAGGGTGAGCAATCAGCCCCAGCATTTT; CDR3 protein: CVSSLEDRVSNQPQHF; J gene: TRBJ1-5; D gene: TRBD1; V gene: TRBV7-2
CDR3 DNA: TGTGCCAGCAGTTTATCATGGGTACAGGGCACTAACTATGGCTACACCTTC; CDR3 protein: CASSLSWVQGTNYGYTF; J gene: TRBJ1-2; D gene: -; V gene: TRBV27
CDR3 DNA: TGTGCCAGCAGCTTACTAGCGGGGGCCTCGACGATGGATACGCAGTATTTT; CDR3 protein: CASSLLAGASTMDTQYF; J gene: TRBJ2-3; D gene: TRBD2; V gene: TRBV7-2
CDR3 DNA: TGCGCCAGCAGTGCAACCGGGACAGGCAGGGGTGAGCAGTTCTTC; CDR3 protein: CASSATGTGRGEQFF; J gene: TRBJ2-1; D gene: TRBD1; V gene: TRBV10-1
CDR3 DNA: TGTGCCAGTAGTACAGGGGGCGGGGGCTTCGGTCAGGAGACCCAGTACTTC; CDR3 protein: CASSTGGGGFGQETQYF; J gene: TRBJ2-5; D gene: -; V gene: TRBV19
CDR3 DNA: TGTGCCAGCAGCTTATCGACAGGGACGGGGCCAGATACGCAGTATTTT; CDR3 protein: CASSLSTGTGPDTQYF; J gene: TRBJ2-3; D gene: TRBD1; V gene: TRBV9
CDR3 DNA: TGTGCCAGCAGCTTAACATTGGGGGCAGGGACGAACACCGGGGAGCTGTTTTTT; CDR3 protein: CASSLTLGAGTNTGELFF; J gene: TRBJ2-2; D gene: -; V gene: TRBV11-3
CDR3 DNA: TGTGCCAGCAGTCTTCAGGGTCTGGCTAACTATGGCTACACCTTC; CDR3 protein: CASSLQGLANYGYTF; J gene: TRBJ1-2; D gene: -; V gene: TRBV11-2
CDR3 DNA: TGTGCCTGCCTCCGCGGCGGGGGGTACACCGGGGAGCTGTTTTTT; CDR3 protein: CACLRGGGYTGELFF; J gene: TRBJ2-2; D gene: TRBD2; V gene: TRBV30
CDR3 DNA: TGTGCCAGTAGTTCTACCGGGACAGGGGGCTACGAGCAGTACTTC; CDR3 protein: CASSSTGTGGYEQYF; J gene: TRBJ2-7; D gene: TRBD1; V gene: TRBV19
CDR3 DNA: TGTGCCAGCAGCTTTCCGGGGCGGGACAGGATGAATTCACCCCTCCACTTT; CDR3 protein: CASSFPGRDRMNSPLHF; J gene: TRBJ1-6; D gene: TRBD1; V gene: TRBV7-2
CDR3 DNA: TGTGCCAGCAGTGAGGGGACTAGAGACACCGGGGAGCTGTTTTTT; CDR3 protein: CASSEGTRDTGELFF; J gene: TRBJ2-2; D gene: TRBD2; V gene: TRBV6-4
CDR3 DNA: TGTGCCAGCAGTGGGCAGGTAAGAACAGATACGCAGTATTTT; CDR3 protein: CASSGQVRTDTQYF; J gene: TRBJ2-3; D gene: -; V gene: TRBV6-4
CDR3 DNA: TGTGCCAGCAGTGTGGGGCCCGGGGGAAACACTGAAGCTTTCTTT; CDR3 protein: CASSVGPGGNTEAFF; J gene: TRBJ1-1; D gene: -; V gene: TRBV6-4